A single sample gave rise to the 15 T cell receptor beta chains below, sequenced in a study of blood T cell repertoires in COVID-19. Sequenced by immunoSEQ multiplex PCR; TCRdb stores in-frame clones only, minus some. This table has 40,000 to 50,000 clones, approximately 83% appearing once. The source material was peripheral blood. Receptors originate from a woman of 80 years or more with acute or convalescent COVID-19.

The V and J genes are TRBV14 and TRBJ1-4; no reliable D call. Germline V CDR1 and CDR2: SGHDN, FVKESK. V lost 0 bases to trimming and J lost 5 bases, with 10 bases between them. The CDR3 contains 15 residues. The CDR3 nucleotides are TGTGCCAGCAGCCAAGATGGCGGACTAAATGAAAAACTGTTTTTT. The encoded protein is CASSQDGGLNEKLFF.

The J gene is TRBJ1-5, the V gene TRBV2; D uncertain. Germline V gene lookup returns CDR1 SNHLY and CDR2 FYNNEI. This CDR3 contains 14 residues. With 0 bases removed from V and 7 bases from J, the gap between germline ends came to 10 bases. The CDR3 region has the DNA TGTGCCAGCAGTGAAGCGACGGGAAGGCAGCCCCAGCATTTT. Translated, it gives CASSEATGRQPQHF.

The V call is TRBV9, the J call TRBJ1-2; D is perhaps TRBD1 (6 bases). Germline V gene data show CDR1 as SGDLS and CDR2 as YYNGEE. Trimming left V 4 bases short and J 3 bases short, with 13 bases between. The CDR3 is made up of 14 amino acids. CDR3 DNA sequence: TGTGCCAGCAGCTACAGGGTAACGGACTATGGCTACACCTTC. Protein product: CASSYRVTDYGYTF.

The CDR3 is CAWSGQGSGNTIYF. The CDR3 DNA reads TGTGCCTGGAGTGGACAGGGCTCTGGAAACACCATATATTTT. The chain has TRBV30 and TRBJ1-3, with 7 bases aligning to TRBD1. This CDR3 has 14 residues. Germline V gene lookup returns CDR1 GTSNPN and CDR2 SVGIG (reference sequence). With 1 base clipped from V and 0 bases from J, the junction kept 0 bases outside the gene matches.

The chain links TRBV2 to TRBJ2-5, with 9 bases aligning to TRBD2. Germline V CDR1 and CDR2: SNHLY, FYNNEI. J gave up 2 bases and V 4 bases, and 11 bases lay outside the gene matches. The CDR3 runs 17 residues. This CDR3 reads CASSGGVAGAPQETQYF. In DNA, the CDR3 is TGTGCCAGCAGTGGGGGGGTAGCGGGGGCCCCACAAGAGACCCAGTACTTC.

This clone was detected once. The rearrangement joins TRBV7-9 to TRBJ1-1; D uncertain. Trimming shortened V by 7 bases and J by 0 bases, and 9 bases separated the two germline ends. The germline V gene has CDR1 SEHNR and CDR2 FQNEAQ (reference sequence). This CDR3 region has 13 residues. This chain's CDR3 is CASNTNMNTEAFF. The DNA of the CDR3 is TGTGCCAGCAACACTAACATGAACACTGAAGCTTTCTTT.

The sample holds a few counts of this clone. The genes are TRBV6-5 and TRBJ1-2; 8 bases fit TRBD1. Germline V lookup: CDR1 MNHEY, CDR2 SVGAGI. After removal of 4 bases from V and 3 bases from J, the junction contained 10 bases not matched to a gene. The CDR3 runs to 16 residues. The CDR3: CASSLKEGQDHYGYTF. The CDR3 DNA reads TGTGCCAGCAGTTTAAAGGAGGGACAGGACCACTATGGCTACACCTTC.

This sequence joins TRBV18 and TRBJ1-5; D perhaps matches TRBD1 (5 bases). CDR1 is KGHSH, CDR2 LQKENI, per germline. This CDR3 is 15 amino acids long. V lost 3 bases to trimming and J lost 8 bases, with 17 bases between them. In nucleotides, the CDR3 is TGTGCCAGCTCACCCCCTACGGGGGGAGGTGAGCCCCAGCATTTT. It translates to CASSPPTGGGEPQHF.

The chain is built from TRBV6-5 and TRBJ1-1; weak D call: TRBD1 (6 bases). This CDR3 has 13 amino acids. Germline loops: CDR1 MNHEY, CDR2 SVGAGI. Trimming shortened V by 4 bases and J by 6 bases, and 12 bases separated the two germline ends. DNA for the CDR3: TGTGCCAGCAGTTTTTGGCAGGGGTCTGAAGCTTTCTTT. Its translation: CASSFWQGSEAFF.

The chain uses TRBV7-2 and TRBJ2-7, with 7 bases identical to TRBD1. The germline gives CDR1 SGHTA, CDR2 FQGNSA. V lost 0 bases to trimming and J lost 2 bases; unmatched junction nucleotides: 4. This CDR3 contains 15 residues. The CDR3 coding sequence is TGTGCCAGCAGCTTAGCGCCAGGACAGGCCTACGAGCAGTACTTC. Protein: CASSLAPGQAYEQYF.

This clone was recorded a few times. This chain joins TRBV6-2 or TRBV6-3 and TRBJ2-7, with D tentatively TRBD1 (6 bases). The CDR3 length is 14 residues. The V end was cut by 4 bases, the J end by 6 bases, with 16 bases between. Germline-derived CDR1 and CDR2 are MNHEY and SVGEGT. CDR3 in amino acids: CASSLGQGTSEQYF. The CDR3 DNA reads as TGTGCCAGCAGTTTGGGTCAGGGGACGTCCGAGCAGTACTTC.

For the CDR3, the DNA is TGTGCCAGCAGCACACGACAGGGGCAGTCCGGGGAGCTGTTTTTT. Encoded protein: CASSTRQGQSGELFF. The chain employs TRBV5-6 and TRBJ2-2; 8 bases align to TRBD1. The CDR3 has 15 residues. V was pared by 4 bases and J by 6 bases, with 8 bases of the junction left unmatched. CDR1 is SGHDT and CDR2 is YYEEEE in the germline V gene.

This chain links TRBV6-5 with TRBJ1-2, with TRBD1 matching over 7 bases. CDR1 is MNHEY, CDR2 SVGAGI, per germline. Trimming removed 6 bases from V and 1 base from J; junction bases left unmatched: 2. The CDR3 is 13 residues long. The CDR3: CASRAGGNYGYTF. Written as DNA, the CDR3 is TGTGCCAGCAGAGCAGGGGGTAACTATGGCTACACCTTC.

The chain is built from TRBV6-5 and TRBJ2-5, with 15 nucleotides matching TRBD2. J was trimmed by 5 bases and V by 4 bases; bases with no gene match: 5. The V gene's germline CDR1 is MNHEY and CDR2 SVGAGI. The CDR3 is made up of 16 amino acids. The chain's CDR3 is CASSFGLAGGPETQYF. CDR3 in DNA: TGTGCCAGCAGTTTTGGACTAGCGGGGGGGCCGGAGACCCAGTACTTC.

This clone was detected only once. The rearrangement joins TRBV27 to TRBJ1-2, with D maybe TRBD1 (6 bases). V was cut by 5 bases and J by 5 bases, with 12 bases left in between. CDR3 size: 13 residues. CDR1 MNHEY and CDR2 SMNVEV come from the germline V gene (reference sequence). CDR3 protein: CASSLYRDYGYTF. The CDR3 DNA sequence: TGTGCCAGCAGTCTATACAGGGATTATGGCTACACCTTC.